The T cell receptor beta chain described here comes from a study of cytomegalovirus exposure and HLA in healthy donors. It was healthy bone marrow donors who served as donors. The germline V gene encodes CDR1 SGDLS and CDR2 YYNGEE. This CDR3 is built from 13 residues. The trim removed 4 bases at V and 2 bases at J, leaving 2 bases unmatched. General study results and limits: Based on reports, TCR beta sequences accurately predicted HLA-A and HLA-B alleles for most subjects. The availability of immune exposure information extended only to CMV serostatus.

Of note for this clone: The antigen is not known.

Use of 60 Vbeta and 13 Jbeta primers characterized the PCR. Some clones are missing from TCRdb's copy, which holds only in-frame ones; the method was immunoSEQ multiplex PCR. The sample holds about 110,000 clones, around 86% seen once. The TCR sequence derives from a woman aged 25 to 39 in good health and CMV-seronegative. This chain connects TRBV9 to TRBJ2-5; the match to TRBD1 covers 7 bases. The sequenced sample was PBMCs. The CDR3 reads CASSTGQQETQYF. The CDR3 nucleotides read TGTGCCAGCAGCACGGGACAGCAAGAGACCCAGTACTTC.